This T cell receptor beta chain emerged from a study of CD8 T cells in Susac syndrome. The CDR3 has 15 residues. The V end lost 2 bases, the J end lost 0 bases, and 10 bases lay between the germline ends. Germline V gene sequence: CDR1 KGHSY, CDR2 FQNENV. RNA amounts of about 0.5 to 1 ug underwent reverse transcription with random hexamers. TCRdb called the immunoSEQ multiplex PCR reads again in MiXCR, with one record for every CDR3 protein. The sample holds over 300,000 distinct CDR3 sequences, about 91% seen once. The TCR was taken from a human donor with multiple sclerosis. The sequenced material came from CD4+ T cells from PBMCs. The genes are TRBV16 and TRBJ1-1, with D perhaps TRBD1 (6 bases). The chain's CDR3 is CASSQTGAMNTEAFF. In DNA form, the CDR3 reads TGTGCCAGCAGCCAAACGGGGGCCATGAACACTGAAGCTTTCTTT.